This TCR beta chain comes out of a study of Ad26.COV2.S vaccination and SARS-CoV-2 variants. Broader study findings: Total T cell responses were possibly underestimated by TCR breadth and depth analyses. Vaccine and placebo recipients had comparable breadth of non-spike TCRs. Ad26.COV2.S recipients had broader spike-specific TCRs (P = 0.0014). Considerable breadth of spike-specific CD8+ and CD4+ T cell responses has reportedly been documented following vaccination.

TCRdb's table, derived via immunoSEQ multiplex PCR, lists solely in-frame clones and lacks some. This sample yields 300,000 to 400,000 clones, of which about 90% are seen a single time; about 3.9% belongs to the top ten. The V gene's germline CDR1 is MNHNS and CDR2 SASEGT. This CDR3 comprises 13 residues. V lost 2 bases, J lost 5 bases, and 7 bases lay in between. A remark on this clone: The antigen is not known.

This specimen was peripheral blood, taken after recovery from COVID-19. The chain employs TRBV6-1 and TRBJ1-5; D is ambiguous. This clonotype originated in a human donor who had recovered from COVID-19. This CDR3 reads CASSEYHYQPQHF. As DNA, the CDR3 is TGTGCCAGCAGTGAATACCATTATCAGCCCCAGCATTTT.